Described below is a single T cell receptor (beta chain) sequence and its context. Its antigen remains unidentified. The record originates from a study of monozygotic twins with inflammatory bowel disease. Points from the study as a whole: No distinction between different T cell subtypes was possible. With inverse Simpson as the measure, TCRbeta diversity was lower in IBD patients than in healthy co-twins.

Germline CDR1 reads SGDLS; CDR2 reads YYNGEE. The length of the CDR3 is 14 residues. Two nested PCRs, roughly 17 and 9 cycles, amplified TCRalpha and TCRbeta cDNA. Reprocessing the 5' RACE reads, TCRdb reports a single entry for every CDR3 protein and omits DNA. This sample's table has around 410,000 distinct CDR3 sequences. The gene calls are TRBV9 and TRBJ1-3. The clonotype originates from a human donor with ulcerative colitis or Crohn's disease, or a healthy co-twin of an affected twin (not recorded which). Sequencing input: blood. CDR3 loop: CASSSDRDGNTIYF. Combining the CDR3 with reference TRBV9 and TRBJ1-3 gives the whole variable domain DSGVTQTPKHLITATGQRVTLRCSPRSGDLSVYWYQQSLDQGLQFLIQYYNGEERAKGNILERFSAQQFPDLHSELNLSSLELGDSALYFCASSSDRDGNTIYFGEGSWLTVV.